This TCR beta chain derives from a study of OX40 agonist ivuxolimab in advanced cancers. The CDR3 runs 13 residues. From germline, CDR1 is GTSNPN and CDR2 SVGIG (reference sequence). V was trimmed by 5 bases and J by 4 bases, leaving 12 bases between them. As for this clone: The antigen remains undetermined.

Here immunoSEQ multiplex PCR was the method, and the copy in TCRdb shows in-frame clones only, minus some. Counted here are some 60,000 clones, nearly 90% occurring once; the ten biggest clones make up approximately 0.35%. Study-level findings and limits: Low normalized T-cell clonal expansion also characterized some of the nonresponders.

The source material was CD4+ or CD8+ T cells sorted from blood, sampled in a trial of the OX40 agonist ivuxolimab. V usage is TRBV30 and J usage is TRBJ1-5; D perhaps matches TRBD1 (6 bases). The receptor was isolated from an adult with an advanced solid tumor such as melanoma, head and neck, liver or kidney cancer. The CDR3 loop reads CAWAGGQNQPQHF. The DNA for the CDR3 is TGTGCCTGGGCCGGGGGCCAAAATCAGCCCCAGCATTTT. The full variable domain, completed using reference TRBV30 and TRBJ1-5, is SQTIHQWPATLVQPVGSPLSLECTVEGTSNPNLYWYRQAAGRGLQLLFYSVGIGQISSEVPQNLSASRPQDRQFILSSKKLLLSDSGFYLCAWAGGQNQPQHFGDGTRLSIL.